Here is one T cell receptor beta chain with its context. This record belongs to a study of blood T cell repertoires in COVID-19. Looking at the study overall: Material from acute and convalescent COVID-19 was sourced from the United States, Italy and Spain.

Authors' analysis steps: Using reference gene primer amplification, nucleated cell counts were estimated. Assay used: immunoSEQ multiplex PCR; TCRdb lists only in-frame clones, some missing. The V and J calls and clone size are taken from that table; D and trimming were inferred from the DNA. The table has around 12,000 clones, approximately 82% seen once. The V gene lost 3 bases and the J gene lost 2 bases, with 10 bases spanning the gap. The CDR3 contains 14 residues. CDR1 SGHNT and CDR2 YYREEE come from the germline V gene (reference sequence). This TCR was recovered from a human donor in a cohort sampled during active COVID-19. The V call is TRBV5-4, the J call TRBJ2-3; a possible D gene is TRBD2 (5 bases). Sequencing used peripheral blood. The DNA for the CDR3 is TGTGCCAGCAGCTCCCGAGCGGACACAGATACGCAGTATTTT. Amino acid sequence: CASSSRADTDTQYF.